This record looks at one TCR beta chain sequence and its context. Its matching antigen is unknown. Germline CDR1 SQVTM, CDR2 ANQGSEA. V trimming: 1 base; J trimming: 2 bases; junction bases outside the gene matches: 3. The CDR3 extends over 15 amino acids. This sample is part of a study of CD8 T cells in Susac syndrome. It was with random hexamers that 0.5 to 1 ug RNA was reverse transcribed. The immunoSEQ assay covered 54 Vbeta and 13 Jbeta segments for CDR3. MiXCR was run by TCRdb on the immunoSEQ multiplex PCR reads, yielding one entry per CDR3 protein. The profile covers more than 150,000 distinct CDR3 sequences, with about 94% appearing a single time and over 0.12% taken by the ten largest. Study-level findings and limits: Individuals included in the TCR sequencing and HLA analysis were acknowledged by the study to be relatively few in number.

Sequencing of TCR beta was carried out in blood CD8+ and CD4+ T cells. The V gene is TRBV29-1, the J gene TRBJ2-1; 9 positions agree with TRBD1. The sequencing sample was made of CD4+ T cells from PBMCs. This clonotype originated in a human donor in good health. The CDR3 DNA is TGCAGCGTTGAAGGGGGGGACAGGGCCTACAATGAGCAGTTCTTC. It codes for CSVEGGDRAYNEQFF.